Listed here are 30 T cell receptor beta chains from one sample, sequenced in a study of beta chain features in type 1 diabetes. Study results and caveats: All four CD4+ subsets of Type 1 diabetes patients contained TCRB CDR3s that were moderately but significantly shorter.

No cognate antigen is known for these TCRs. Expressed TCRB transcripts were sequenced, since all the RNA that had been isolated was reverse transcribed. Produced via immunoSEQ multiplex PCR; TCRdb's table is partial and in-frame only. Counted here are about 300,000 clones, roughly 14% occurring once; the ten biggest clones make up roughly 0.015%. The sample was naive CD4+ T cells from blood. Receptors originate from a woman aged 18-29 years with type 1 diabetes.

This chain links TRBV14 with TRBJ1-1, with TRBD1 as a possible D gene (5 bases). CDR1 is SGHDN and CDR2 is FVKESK in the germline V gene. V was clipped by 4 bases and J by 1 base, with 10 bases between them. This CDR3 is 14 amino acids long. The CDR3, as DNA: TGTGCCAGCAGCCGACAGCCGGGGAACACTGAAGCTTTCTTT. It yields the protein CASSRQPGNTEAFF.

This clone appeared a few times. The genes are TRBV4-2 and TRBJ2-1; 10 bases fit TRBD2. There are 14 residues in the CDR3. Trimming removed 8 bases from V and 8 bases from J; junction bases left unmatched: 9. Germline CDR1 and CDR2: LGHNA and YNFKEQ. CDR3 amino acids: CASFSQREGDEQFF. The CDR3 DNA follows: TGTGCCAGCTTTTCCCAGCGGGAGGGTGATGAGCAGTTCTTC.

V and J are TRBV11-2 and TRBJ2-1; D not resolved. Germline CDR1 and CDR2: SGHAT and FQNNGV. CDR3 size: 12 residues. Trimming shortened V by 1 base and J by 12 bases, and 10 bases separated the two germline ends. This CDR3 reads CASSLGQAAQFF. CDR3 coding DNA: TGTGCCAGCAGCTTAGGGCAGGCAGCGCAGTTCTTC.

In its sample, this clone was seen a few times. The genes are TRBV29-1 and TRBJ1-1; 7 nucleotides line up with TRBD1. Germline CDR1 reads SQVTM; CDR2 reads ANQGSEA. There are 14 residues in the CDR3. The V segment lost 1 base and the J segment 9 bases; nucleotides outside the gene matches: 11. CDR3 coding DNA: TGCAGCGTTGAAGGGTACGGTCGACAGGGACAAGCTTTCTTT. This encodes CSVEGYGRQGQAFF.

This clone was counted a few times. The chain links TRBV29-1 to TRBJ1-4, with 7 positions matching TRBD1. The CDR3 length is 13 residues. With V trimmed by 2 bases and J by 8 bases, 5 bases remained unmatched. Germline V CDR1 and CDR2: SQVTM, ANQGSEA. The DNA for the CDR3 is TGCAGCGTTGAAAACCCAGGGGGGGAAAAACTGTTTTTT. Its translation is CSVENPGGEKLFF.

This clone was seen a few times. V usage is TRBV7-9 and J usage is TRBJ2-1, with D unclear. Germline V gene sequence: CDR1 SEHNR, CDR2 FQNEAQ (reference sequence). Trimming shortened V by 5 bases and J by 4 bases, and 12 bases separated the two germline ends. This CDR3 has 14 amino acids. CDR3 amino acids: CASSPGSDYNEQFF. The CDR3 DNA is TGTGCCAGCAGCCCAGGTAGTGATTACAATGAGCAGTTCTTC.

This clone is a singleton in its sample. This sequence joins TRBV28 and TRBJ1-2; 9 bases match TRBD1. The CDR3 runs 13 residues. V was clipped by 6 bases and J by 3 bases; unmatched bases: 2. CDR1 is MDHEN, CDR2 SYDVKM, per germline. The CDR3 bases are TGTGCCAGCAGAAGGACAGGGGACTATGGCTACACCTTC. Its translation is CASRRTGDYGYTF.

This clone was seen only a few times. The chain is built from TRBV30 and TRBJ2-1, with D uncertain. The CDR3 covers 15 residues. The germline V and J ends were trimmed by 2 bases and 0 bases, with 11 bases remaining between them. CDR1 and CDR2 from the germline V gene are GTSNPN and SVGIG (reference sequence). The CDR3 is CAWSPSLSSYNEQFF. For the CDR3, the DNA is TGTGCCTGGAGTCCTTCCCTCAGCTCCTACAATGAGCAGTTCTTC.

This clone showed up just once. The chain carries TRBV28 and TRBJ2-7; D possibly corresponds to TRBD1 (6 bases). Trimming removed 6 bases from V and 3 bases from J, with 15 bases in between. CDR3 length: 14 residues. CDR1 and CDR2 (germline): MDHEN, SYDVKM. The CDR3 coding sequence is TGTGCCAGCAGCCCTTGGGGGCCGGACTACGAGCAGTACTTC. It codes for CASSPWGPDYEQYF.

This rearrangement joins TRBV2 to TRBJ2-2; TRBD1 matches 8 bases. Trimming cost V 6 bases and J 0 bases; bases outside gene matches: 3. The CDR3 contains 15 residues. CDR1 is SNHLY and CDR2 is FYNNEI in the germline V gene. The CDR3 reads CASRRDRPNTGELFF. As DNA, the CDR3 is TGTGCCAGCAGACGGGACAGGCCGAACACCGGGGAGCTGTTTTTT.

V is TRBV5-1 and J is TRBJ1-5; 10 bases are a match to TRBD1. Germline CDR1 is SGHRS and CDR2 is YFSETQ. The CDR3 spans 14 residues. V shed 4 bases, J shed 5 bases, and the junction held 3 bases outside the gene matches. This CDR3 reads CASSPGQGDQPQHF. The CDR3, as DNA: TGCGCCAGCAGCCCCGGACAGGGGGATCAGCCCCAGCATTTT.

The chain employs TRBV7-3 and TRBJ1-4, with a possible D match to TRBD1 (6 bases). Trimming took 3 bases from V and 3 from J, leaving 8 bases between them. The CDR3 spans 14 residues. Germline CDR1 reads SGHTA; CDR2 reads FQGTGA. The CDR3 loop is CASSFGGPNEKLFF. The CDR3 bases are TGTGCCAGCAGCTTCGGGGGGCCTAATGAAAAACTGTTTTTT.

This clone came up a few times. CDR3 sequence (DNA): TGTGCCAGCTCTCAGGAACAGGGTGAAGCTTTCTTT. Translating gives CASSQEQGEAFF. This chain joins TRBV18 and TRBJ1-1; D perhaps matches TRBD1 (6 bases). Trimming pared 6 bases from V and 7 bases from J, leaving 12 bases between. The CDR3 is made up of 12 amino acids. Germline V lookup: CDR1 KGHSH, CDR2 LQKENI.

This clone has more than one count but fewer than ten. V and J are TRBV18 and TRBJ2-6; 9 positions match TRBD2. With 3 bases clipped from V and 0 bases from J, the junction kept 9 bases outside the gene matches. CDR1 is KGHSH and CDR2 is LQKENI in the germline V gene. This CDR3 has 19 residues. CDR3 protein: CASSPMGLAGASGANVLTF. The CDR3 DNA reads as TGTGCCAGCTCACCGATGGGACTAGCTGGTGCCTCTGGGGCCAACGTCCTGACTTTC.

This clone was counted only a few times. The V call is TRBV18, the J call TRBJ2-7; 8 bases match TRBD1. Looked up from germline, CDR1 is KGHSH and CDR2 is LQKENI. This CDR3 spans 14 amino acids. V lost 6 bases and J lost 3; bases outside the gene matches: 7. In nucleotides, the CDR3 is TGTGCCAGCTCCTCAGGACAGGGAGGCTACGAGCAGTACTTC. Protein product: CASSSGQGGYEQYF.

This clone turned up a few times. The CDR3 here is CASSPYQREIGVEQFF. In nucleotides, the CDR3 is TGTGCCAGCTCACCATATCAGCGGGAGATCGGGGTTGAGCAGTTCTTC. The gene calls are TRBV18 and TRBJ2-1; TRBD2 agrees at 8 bases. This CDR3 has 16 residues. Unmatched junction bases numbered 12, after V lost 2 bases and J lost 9 bases. Germline lookup yields CDR1 KGHSH and CDR2 LQKENI.

V is TRBV28 and J is TRBJ2-1, with 14 bases that match TRBD2. The V gene's germline CDR1 is MDHEN and CDR2 SYDVKM. The J segment lost 12 bases and the V segment lost 6 bases, leaving 13 bases of the junction unmatched. The CDR3 loop spans 16 amino acids. Here the CDR3 reads CASRLTGTSGSLGQFF. The CDR3 bases are TGTGCCAGCAGACTAACCGGGACTAGCGGGAGTCTTGGGCAGTTCTTC.

The chain employs TRBV5-1 and TRBJ2-2, with 8 bases aligning to TRBD2. The CDR3 is made up of 16 amino acids. V shed 0 bases and J 6 bases; nucleotides not matched to a gene: 7. Per the germline V gene, CDR1 is SGHRS and CDR2 is YFSETQ. CDR3 DNA sequence: TGCGCCAGCAGCTTGGCCGGCGCGGGAGGCCCCGGGGAGCTGTTTTTT. Residues: CASSLAGAGGPGELFF.

The V and J genes are TRBV9 and TRBJ2-3; 11 bases are shared with TRBD2. In germline, CDR1 is SGDLS, CDR2 YYNGEE. J was trimmed by 2 bases and V by 3 bases; bases with no gene match: 8. The CDR3 consists of 17 residues. The CDR3 bases are TGTGCCAGCAGCGGATCACCTAGCGGGAGGACCACAGATACGCAGTATTTT. Encoded protein: CASSGSPSGRTTDTQYF. The complete variable domain, with remaining parts taken from reference TRBV9 and TRBJ2-3, reads DSGVTQTPKHLITATGQRVTLRCSPRSGDLSVYWYQQSLDQGLQFLIQYYNGEERAKGNILERFSAQQFPDLHSELNLSSLELGDSALYFCASSGSPSGRTTDTQYFGPGTRLTVL.

This clone was recorded a few times. This chain connects TRBV6-5 to TRBJ2-7; 7 nucleotides line up with TRBD2. The CDR3 is made up of 16 amino acids. V was pared by 0 bases and J by 4 bases, with 9 bases of the junction left unmatched. Per the germline V gene, CDR1 is MNHEY and CDR2 is SVGAGI. The CDR3 DNA follows: TGTGCCAGCAGTTACTCCCCCAGCGGGATGGGGTACGAGCAGTACTTC. This codes for CASSYSPSGMGYEQYF.

This clone has only a few counts. V is TRBV27 and J is TRBJ1-3, with unresolved D. Trimming took 3 bases from V and 1 from J, leaving 4 bases between them. The CDR3 is made up of 13 amino acids. CDR1 and CDR2 from the germline V gene are MNHEY and SMNVEV (reference sequence). CDR3 sequence reads: CASSFSSGNTIYF. The DNA for the CDR3 is TGTGCCAGCAGTTTCTCGTCTGGAAACACCATATATTTT.

This rearrangement joins TRBV9 to TRBJ1-2; no firm D call. Trimming left V 2 bases short and J 2 bases short, with 7 bases between. The CDR3 is 13 residues long. Germline loops: CDR1 SGDLS, CDR2 YYNGEE. This CDR3 reads CASSVAQNYGYTF. CDR3 DNA sequence: TGTGCCAGCAGCGTTGCCCAGAACTATGGCTACACCTTC.

V gene TRBV19 combines with J gene TRBJ2-1; 12 bases map to TRBD2. This CDR3 has 16 amino acids. Germline V gene sequence: CDR1 LNHDA, CDR2 SQIVND (reference sequence). Unmatched junction bases numbered 8, after V lost 4 bases and J lost 7 bases. DNA of the CDR3: TGTGCCAGTAGTACCCGACTAGCGGGAGATAAGAATGAGCAGTTCTTC. It encodes CASSTRLAGDKNEQFF.

The rearrangement uses TRBV12-5 and TRBJ2-1, with D possibly matching TRBD2 (6 bases). V was clipped by 2 bases and J by 6 bases, with 8 bases between them. The CDR3 length is 13 residues. From germline, CDR1 is LGHNT and CDR2 FRNRAP. This CDR3 reads CASGLISGNEQFF. As DNA, the CDR3 is TGTGCTAGTGGTTTGATTAGCGGCAATGAGCAGTTCTTC.

This clone was found a few times. This sequence joins TRBV7-2 and TRBJ2-3, with 9 nucleotides matching TRBD1. Per germline, CDR1 SGHTA and CDR2 FQGNSA. Losses at the gene ends were 5 bases for V and 2 bases for J; bases not matched to a gene: 5. This CDR3 region has 15 residues. The CDR3: CASSLGTGSTDTQYF. DNA of the CDR3: TGTGCCAGCAGCCTCGGGACAGGGTCCACAGATACGCAGTATTTT. Full variable domain (rest looked up from reference TRBV7-2 and TRBJ2-3): GAGVSQSPSNKVTEKGKDVELRCDPISGHTALYWYRQSLGQGLEFLIYFQGNSAPDKSGLPSDRFSAERTGGSVSTLTIQRTQQEDSAVYLCASSLGTGSTDTQYFGPGTRLTVL.

In the case of this clone: Other DNA sequences in the sample encode the same CDR3. V gene TRBV30 combines with J gene TRBJ2-7; TRBD1 matches at 7 bases. V dropped 1 base and J dropped 3; count of bases not matched to a gene: 3. CDR3 size: 13 residues. Germline V gene lookup returns CDR1 GTSNPN and CDR2 SVGIG (reference sequence). The CDR3 DNA is TGTGCCTGGAGTGGACAGGGTGGCTACGAGCAGTACTTC. This codes for CAWSGQGGYEQYF.

This clone appeared a few times. J is TRBJ2-7 and V is TRBV28; D is perhaps TRBD1 (5 bases). Germline V gene lookup returns CDR1 MDHEN and CDR2 SYDVKM. The V gene lost 7 bases and the J gene lost 8 bases, with 21 bases spanning the gap. The CDR3 is made up of 14 amino acids. For the CDR3, the DNA is TGTGCCAGCATCAACAGGCAGTCTGTCTTGAAGCAGTACTTC. This sequence encodes CASINRQSVLKQYF.

This chain joins TRBV2 and TRBJ1-1; D remains ambiguous. Germline CDR1 reads SNHLY; CDR2 reads FYNNEI. Trimming pared 5 bases from V and 0 bases from J, leaving 13 bases between. This CDR3 comprises 15 residues. The CDR3 region is CASSSRTGMNTEAFF. As DNA, the CDR3 is TGTGCCAGCAGTAGTCGGACCGGGATGAACACTGAAGCTTTCTTT.

CDR3 region: CASSLQPGLHTQYF. CDR3 nucleotide sequence: TGTGCCAGCAGCCTCCAACCGGGACTCCATACGCAGTATTTT. The chain is built from TRBV7-9 and TRBJ2-3, with D perhaps TRBD2 (6 bases). CDR1 and CDR2 from the germline V gene are SEHNR and FQNEAQ (reference sequence). V lost 5 bases to trimming and J lost 7 bases, with 16 bases between them. This CDR3 spans 14 amino acids.

There are a few counts of this clone. The chain joins TRBV30 to TRBJ2-5, with 8 bases lining up with TRBD2. This CDR3 spans 13 amino acids. CDR1 and CDR2 (germline): GTSNPN, SVGIG (reference sequence). V was pared by 4 bases and J by 2 bases, with 3 bases of the junction left unmatched. The CDR3 spells CAWNSGIQETQYF. The CDR3 DNA reads TGTGCCTGGAATAGCGGGATTCAAGAGACCCAGTACTTC. Supplemented by reference TRBV30 and TRBJ2-5, the full variable domain reads SQTIHQWPATLVQPVGSPLSLECTVEGTSNPNLYWYRQAAGRGLQLLFYSVGIGQISSEVPQNLSASRPQDRQFILSSKKLLLSDSGFYLCAWNSGIQETQYFGPGTRLLVL.